This T cell receptor (beta chain) was identified in a study of T cell responses to AZD1222 COVID-19 vaccine. Notes on the study in general: Vaccine-associated CD4 TCRs ranged over spike, dominating at 160-218 and 743-854.

Trimming removed 2 bases from V and 9 bases from J; junction bases left unmatched: 4. This CDR3 region has 15 residues. In germline, CDR1 is KGHSH, CDR2 LQKENI. Some clones are missing from TCRdb's copy, which holds only in-frame ones; the method was immunoSEQ multiplex PCR. Of about 120,000 clones in the sample, about 93% were seen once. Notes on this clone: Its antigen is unidentified.

The receptor was derived from an adult who received the AZD1222 COVID-19 vaccine. The sample here was peripheral blood, taken 28 days after the second AZD1222 dose. The chain combines TRBV18 with TRBJ2-6, with TRBD1 matching over 10 bases. The CDR3 bases are TGTGCCAGCTCACCAGGGACAGGGGAATTCAACGTCCTGACTTTC. This encodes CASSPGTGEFNVLTF.